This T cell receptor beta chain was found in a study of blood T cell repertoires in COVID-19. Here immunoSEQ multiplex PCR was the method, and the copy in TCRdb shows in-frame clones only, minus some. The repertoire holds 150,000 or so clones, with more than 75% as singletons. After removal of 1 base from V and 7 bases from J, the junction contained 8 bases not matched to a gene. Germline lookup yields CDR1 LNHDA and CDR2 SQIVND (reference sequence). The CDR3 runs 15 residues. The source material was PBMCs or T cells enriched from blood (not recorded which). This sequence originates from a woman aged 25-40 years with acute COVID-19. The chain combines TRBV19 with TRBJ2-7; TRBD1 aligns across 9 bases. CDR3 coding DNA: TGTGCCAGTAGTATAGGGGGGACAGGGCCACGGGAGCAGTACTTC. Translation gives CASSIGGTGPREQYF. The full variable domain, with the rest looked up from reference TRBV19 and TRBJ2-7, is DGGITQSPKYLFRKEGQNVTLSCEQNLNHDAMYWYRQDPGQGLRLIYYSQIVNDFQKGDIAEGYSVSREKKESFPLTVTSAQKNPTAFYLCASSIGGTGPREQYFGPGTRLTVT.